This T cell receptor beta chain was obtained from a study of blood T cells in healthy people across ages. The use of a sample-barcoded 5' primer and a J-beta primer mix characterized a second PCR of roughly 6 to 12 cycles. Every cDNA molecule carried a tag from a template-switch adaptor bearing 12 random nucleotides. TCRdb reanalysed the 5' RACE reads using MiXCR and keeps one entry per CDR3 protein. The table records about 1.1 million distinct CDR3 sequences, roughly two fifths of them present only once. Per the germline V gene, CDR1 is SQVTM and CDR2 is ANQGSEA. The CDR3 has 15 residues. The V and J ends lost 8 bases and 0 bases respectively, with 17 bases between them.

Sequenced input: blood. The clonotype originates from a man younger than 35 in good health. The chain recombines TRBV29-1 with TRBJ2-1; D is uncertain. The CDR3 region has the DNA TGCAGCACCCAACTTTCTCCTAGCTCCTACAATGAGCAGTTCTTC. Translated, it gives CSTQLSPSSYNEQFF.